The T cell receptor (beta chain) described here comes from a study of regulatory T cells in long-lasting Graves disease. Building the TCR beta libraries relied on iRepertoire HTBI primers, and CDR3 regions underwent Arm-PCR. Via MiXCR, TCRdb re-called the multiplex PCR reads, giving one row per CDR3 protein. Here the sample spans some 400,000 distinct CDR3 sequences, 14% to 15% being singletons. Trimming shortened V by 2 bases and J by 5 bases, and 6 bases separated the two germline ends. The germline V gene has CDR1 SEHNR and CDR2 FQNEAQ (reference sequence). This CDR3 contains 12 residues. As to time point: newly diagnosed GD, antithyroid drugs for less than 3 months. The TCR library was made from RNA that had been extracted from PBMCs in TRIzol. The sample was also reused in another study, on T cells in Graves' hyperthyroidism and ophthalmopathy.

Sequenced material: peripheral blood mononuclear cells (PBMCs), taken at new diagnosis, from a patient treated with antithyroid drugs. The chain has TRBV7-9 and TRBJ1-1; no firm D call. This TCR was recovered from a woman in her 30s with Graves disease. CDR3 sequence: CASSLLRTEAFF. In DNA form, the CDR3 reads TGTGCCAGCAGCTTATTGAGAACTGAAGCTTTCTTT.